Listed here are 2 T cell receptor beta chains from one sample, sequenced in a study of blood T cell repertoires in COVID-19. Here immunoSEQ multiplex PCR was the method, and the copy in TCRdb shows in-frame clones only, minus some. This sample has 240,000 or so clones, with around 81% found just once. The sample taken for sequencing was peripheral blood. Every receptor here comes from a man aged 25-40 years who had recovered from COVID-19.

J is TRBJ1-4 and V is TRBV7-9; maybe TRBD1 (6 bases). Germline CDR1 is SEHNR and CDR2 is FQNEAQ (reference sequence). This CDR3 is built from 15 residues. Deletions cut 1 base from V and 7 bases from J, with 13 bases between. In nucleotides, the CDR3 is TGTGCCAGCAGCTTAGGGACAGCCTGGAGTGAAAAACTGTTTTTT. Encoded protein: CASSLGTAWSEKLFF.

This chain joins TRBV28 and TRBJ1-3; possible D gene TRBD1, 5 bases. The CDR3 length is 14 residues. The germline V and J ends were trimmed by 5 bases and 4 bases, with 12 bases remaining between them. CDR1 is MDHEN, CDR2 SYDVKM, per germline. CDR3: CASSILGRGNTIYF. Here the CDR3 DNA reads TGTGCCAGCAGTATCCTGGGGCGGGGAAACACCATATATTTT.